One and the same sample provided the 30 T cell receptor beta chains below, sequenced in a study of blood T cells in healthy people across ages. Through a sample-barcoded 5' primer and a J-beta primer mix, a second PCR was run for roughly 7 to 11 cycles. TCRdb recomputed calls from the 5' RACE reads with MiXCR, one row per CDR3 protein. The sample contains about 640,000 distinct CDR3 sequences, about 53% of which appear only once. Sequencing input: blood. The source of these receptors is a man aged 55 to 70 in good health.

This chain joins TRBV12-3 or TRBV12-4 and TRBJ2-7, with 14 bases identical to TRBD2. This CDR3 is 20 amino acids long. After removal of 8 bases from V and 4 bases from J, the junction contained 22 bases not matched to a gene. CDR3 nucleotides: TGTGCCAGCGGCCGGAGGGCCTTAGGACTAGCGGGGGGAAAAGGATACGAGCAGTACTTC. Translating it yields CASGRRALGLAGGKGYEQYF.

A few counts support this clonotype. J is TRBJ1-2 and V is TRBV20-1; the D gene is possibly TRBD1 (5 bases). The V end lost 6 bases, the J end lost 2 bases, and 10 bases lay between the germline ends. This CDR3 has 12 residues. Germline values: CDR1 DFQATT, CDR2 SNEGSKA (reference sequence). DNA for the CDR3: TGCAGTGCCGGACACTCCAACTATGGCTACACCTTC. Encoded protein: CSAGHSNYGYTF.

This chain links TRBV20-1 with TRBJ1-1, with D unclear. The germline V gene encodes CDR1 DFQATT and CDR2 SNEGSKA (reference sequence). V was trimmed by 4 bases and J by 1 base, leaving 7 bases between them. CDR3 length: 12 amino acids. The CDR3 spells CSATRGNTEAFF. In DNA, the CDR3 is TGCAGTGCTACCCGGGGGAACACTGAAGCTTTCTTT.

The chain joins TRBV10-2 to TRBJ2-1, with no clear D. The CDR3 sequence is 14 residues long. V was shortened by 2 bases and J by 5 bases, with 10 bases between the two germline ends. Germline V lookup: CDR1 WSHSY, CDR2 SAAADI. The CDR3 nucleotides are TGCGCCAGCAGTGAGAATCCGGGTCACAATGAGCAGTTCTTC. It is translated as CASSENPGHNEQFF.

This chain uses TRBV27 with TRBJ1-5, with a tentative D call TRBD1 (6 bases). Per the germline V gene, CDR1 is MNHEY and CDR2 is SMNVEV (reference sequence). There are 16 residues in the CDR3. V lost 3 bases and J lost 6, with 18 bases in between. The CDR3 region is CASSFHGRGDGQPQHF. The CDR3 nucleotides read TGTGCCAGCAGTTTTCATGGAAGGGGGGACGGTCAGCCCCAGCATTTT.

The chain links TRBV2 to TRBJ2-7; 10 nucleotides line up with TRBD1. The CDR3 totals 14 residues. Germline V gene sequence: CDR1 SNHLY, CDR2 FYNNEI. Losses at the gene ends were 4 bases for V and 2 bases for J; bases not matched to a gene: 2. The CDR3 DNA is TGTGCCAGCAGTGTAGGGACAGGGGCCTACGAGCAGTACTTC. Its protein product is CASSVGTGAYEQYF.

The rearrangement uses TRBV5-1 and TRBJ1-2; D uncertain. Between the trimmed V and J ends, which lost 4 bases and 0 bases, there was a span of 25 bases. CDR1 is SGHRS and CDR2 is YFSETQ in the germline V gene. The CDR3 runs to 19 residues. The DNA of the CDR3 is TGCGCCAGCAGCGCCAACGGACCGGACTTCCCCGAAACTAACTATGGCTACACCTTC. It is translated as CASSANGPDFPETNYGYTF. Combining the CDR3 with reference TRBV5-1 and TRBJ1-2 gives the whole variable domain KAGVTQTPRYLIKTRGQQVTLSCSPISGHRSVSWYQQTPGQGLQFLFEYFSETQRNKGNFPGRFSGRQFSNSRSEMNVSTLELGDSALYLCASSANGPDFPETNYGYTFGSGTRLTVV.

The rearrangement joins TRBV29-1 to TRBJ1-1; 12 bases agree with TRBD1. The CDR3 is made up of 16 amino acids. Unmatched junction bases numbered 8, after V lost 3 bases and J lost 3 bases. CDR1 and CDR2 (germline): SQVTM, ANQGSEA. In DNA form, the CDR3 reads TGCAGCGTTGAGGGGACAGGGGGCGGTTCGTACACTGAAGCTTTCTTT. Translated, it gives CSVEGTGGGSYTEAFF.

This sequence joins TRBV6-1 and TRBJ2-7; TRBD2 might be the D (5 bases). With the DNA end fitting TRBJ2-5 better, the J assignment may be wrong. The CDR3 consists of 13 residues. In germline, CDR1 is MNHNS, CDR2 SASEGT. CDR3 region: CASSSGWEETQYF. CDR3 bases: TGTGCCAGCAGTTCAGGTTGGGAGGAGACCCAGTACTTC.

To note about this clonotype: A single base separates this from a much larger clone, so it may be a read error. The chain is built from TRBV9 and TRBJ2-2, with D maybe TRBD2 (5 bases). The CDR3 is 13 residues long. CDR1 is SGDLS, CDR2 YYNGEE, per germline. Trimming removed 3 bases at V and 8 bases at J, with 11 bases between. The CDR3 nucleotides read TGTGCCAGCAGCGGAGAGCGGTGGGGGGAGCTGTTTTTT. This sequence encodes CASSGERWGELFF.

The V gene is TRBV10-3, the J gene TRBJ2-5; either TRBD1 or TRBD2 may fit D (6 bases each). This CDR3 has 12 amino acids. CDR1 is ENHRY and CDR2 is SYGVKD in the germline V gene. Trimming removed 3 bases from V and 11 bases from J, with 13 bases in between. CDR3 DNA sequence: TGTGCCATCAGTGACGTGAGGGGGGAGCAGTACTTC. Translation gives CAISDVRGEQYF.

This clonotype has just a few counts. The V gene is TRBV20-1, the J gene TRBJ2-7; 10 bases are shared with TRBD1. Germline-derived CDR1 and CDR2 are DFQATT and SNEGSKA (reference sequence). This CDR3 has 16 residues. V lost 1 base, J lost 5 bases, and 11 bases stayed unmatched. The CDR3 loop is CSARADRGQGRHEQYF. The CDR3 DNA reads TGCAGTGCTAGAGCTGATAGGGGACAGGGGAGACACGAGCAGTACTTC.

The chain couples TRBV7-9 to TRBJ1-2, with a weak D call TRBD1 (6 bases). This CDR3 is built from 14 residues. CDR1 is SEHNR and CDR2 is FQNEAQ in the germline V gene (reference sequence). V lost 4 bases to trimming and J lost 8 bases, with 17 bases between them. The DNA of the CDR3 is TGTGCCAGCAGCTCACGGGACAATGTCTGGGGCTACACCTTC. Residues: CASSSRDNVWGYTF.

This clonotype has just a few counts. The CDR3 coding sequence is TGCGCCAGCAGCCAAAGCCTTCCCTACGAGCAGTACTTC. Its protein is CASSQSLPYEQYF. The chain uses TRBV5-1 and TRBJ2-7; D gene unclear. V was shortened by 4 bases and J by 2 bases, with 10 bases between the two germline ends. The germline V gene has CDR1 SGHRS and CDR2 YFSETQ. The CDR3 runs to 13 residues.

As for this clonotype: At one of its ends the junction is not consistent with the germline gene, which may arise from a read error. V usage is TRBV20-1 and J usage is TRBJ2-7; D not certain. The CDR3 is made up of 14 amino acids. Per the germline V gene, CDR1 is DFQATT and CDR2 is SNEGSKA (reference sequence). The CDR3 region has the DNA TGCAGTGCTAGAGTGGCGCTCAGCTCCGACGAGCAGTACTTC. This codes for CSARVALSSDEQYF.

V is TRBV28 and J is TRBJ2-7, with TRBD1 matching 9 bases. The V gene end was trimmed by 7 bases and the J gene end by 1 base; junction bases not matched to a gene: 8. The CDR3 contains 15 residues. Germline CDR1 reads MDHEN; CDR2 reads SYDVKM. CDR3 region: CASTLRTGVSYEQYF. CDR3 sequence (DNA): TGTGCCAGCACCTTGAGGACAGGGGTTTCCTACGAGCAGTACTTC.

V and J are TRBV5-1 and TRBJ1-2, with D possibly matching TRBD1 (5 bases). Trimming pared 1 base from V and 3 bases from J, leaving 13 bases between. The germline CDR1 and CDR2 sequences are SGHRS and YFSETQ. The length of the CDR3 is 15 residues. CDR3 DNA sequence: TGCGCCAGCAGCTTGTCGGGCAGGGAGGACTATGGCTACACCTTC. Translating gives CASSLSGREDYGYTF.

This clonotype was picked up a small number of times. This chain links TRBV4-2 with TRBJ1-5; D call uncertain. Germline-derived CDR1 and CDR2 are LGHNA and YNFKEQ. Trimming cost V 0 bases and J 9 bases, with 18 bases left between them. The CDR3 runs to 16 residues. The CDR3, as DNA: TGTGCCAGCAGCCAAGATCGGCGGGGTGAGGTTGGGCCCCAGCATTTT. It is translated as CASSQDRRGEVGPQHF.

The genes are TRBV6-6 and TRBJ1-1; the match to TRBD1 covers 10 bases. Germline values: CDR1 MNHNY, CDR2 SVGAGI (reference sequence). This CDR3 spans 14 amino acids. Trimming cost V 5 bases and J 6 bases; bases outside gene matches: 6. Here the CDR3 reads CASSHGQGGAEAFF. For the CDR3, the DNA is TGTGCCAGCAGTCACGGACAGGGGGGCGCTGAAGCTTTCTTT.

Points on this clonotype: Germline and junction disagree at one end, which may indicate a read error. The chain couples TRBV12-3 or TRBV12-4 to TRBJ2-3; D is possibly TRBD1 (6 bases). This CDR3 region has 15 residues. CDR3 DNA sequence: TGTGCCAGCAGCCAGCAGGGGTTTGTCACAGGTACGCAGTATTTT. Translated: CASSQQGFVTGTQYF.

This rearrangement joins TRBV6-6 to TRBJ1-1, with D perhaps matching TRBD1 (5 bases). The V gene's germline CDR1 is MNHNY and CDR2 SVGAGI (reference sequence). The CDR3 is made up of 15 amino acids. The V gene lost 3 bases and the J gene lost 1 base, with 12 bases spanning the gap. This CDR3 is CASSYGCGQNTEAFF. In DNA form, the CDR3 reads TGTGCCAGCAGTTATGGCTGTGGACAGAACACTGAAGCTTTCTTT.

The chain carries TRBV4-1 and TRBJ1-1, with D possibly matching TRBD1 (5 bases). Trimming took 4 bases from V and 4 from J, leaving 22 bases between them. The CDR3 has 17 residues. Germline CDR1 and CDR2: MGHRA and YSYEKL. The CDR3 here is CASSLPSGGDWGTEAFF. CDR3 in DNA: TGCGCCAGCAGCCTACCCTCGGGAGGGGACTGGGGCACTGAAGCTTTCTTT.

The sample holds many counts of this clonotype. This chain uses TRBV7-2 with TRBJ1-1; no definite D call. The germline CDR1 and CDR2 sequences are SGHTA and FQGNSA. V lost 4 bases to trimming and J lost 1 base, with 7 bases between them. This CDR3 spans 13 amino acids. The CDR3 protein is CASSSLPNTEAFF. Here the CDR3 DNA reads TGTGCCAGCAGCTCCCTCCCGAACACTGAAGCTTTCTTT. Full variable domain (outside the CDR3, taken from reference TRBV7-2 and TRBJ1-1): GAGVSQSPSNKVTEKGKDVELRCDPISGHTALYWYRQSLGQGLEFLIYFQGNSAPDKSGLPSDRFSAERTGGSVSTLTIQRTQQEDSAVYLCASSSLPNTEAFFGQGTRLTVV.

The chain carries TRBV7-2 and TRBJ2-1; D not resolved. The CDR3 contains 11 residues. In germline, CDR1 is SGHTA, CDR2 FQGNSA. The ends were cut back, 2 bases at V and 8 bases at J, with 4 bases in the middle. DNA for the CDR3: TGTGCCAGCAGCTTACAGCATGAGCAGTTCTTC. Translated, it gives CASSLQHEQFF.

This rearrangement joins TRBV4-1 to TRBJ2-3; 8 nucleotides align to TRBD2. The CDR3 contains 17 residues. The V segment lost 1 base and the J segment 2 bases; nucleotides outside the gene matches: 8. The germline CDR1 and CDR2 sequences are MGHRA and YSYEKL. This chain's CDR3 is CASSQAGGLQSTDTQYF. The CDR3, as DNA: TGCGCCAGCAGCCAAGCGGGGGGGCTCCAGTCCACAGATACGCAGTATTTT.

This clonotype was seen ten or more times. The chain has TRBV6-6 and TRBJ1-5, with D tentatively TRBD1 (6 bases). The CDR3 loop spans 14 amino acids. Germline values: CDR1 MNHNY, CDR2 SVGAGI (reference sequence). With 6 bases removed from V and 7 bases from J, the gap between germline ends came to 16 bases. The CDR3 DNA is TGTGCCAGCAGCATAATGGGGGCAAACCAGCCCCAGCATTTT. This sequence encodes CASSIMGANQPQHF.

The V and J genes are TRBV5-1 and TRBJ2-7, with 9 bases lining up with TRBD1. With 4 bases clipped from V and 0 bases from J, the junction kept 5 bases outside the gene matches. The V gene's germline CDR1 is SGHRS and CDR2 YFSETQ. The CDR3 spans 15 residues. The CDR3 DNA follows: TGCGCCAGCAGCATATCACAGGGGGCCTCCTACGAGCAGTACTTC. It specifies CASSISQGASYEQYF. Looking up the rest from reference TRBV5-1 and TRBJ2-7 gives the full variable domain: KAGVTQTPRYLIKTRGQQVTLSCSPISGHRSVSWYQQTPGQGLQFLFEYFSETQRNKGNFPGRFSGRQFSNSRSEMNVSTLELGDSALYLCASSISQGASYEQYFGPGTRLTVT.

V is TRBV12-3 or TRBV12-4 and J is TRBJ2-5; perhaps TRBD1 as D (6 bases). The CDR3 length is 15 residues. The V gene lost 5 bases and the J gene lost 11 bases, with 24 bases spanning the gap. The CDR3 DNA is TGTGCCAGCAGTCCGTTGACAGGTTCCTACAATGAGCAGTACTTC. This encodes CASSPLTGSYNEQYF.

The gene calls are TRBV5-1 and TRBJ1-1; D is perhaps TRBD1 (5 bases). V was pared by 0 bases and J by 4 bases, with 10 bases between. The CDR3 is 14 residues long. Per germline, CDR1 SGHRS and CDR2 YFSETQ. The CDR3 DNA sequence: TGCGCCAGCAGCTTGGCCGGGGACGGCACTGAAGCTTTCTTT. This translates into CASSLAGDGTEAFF.

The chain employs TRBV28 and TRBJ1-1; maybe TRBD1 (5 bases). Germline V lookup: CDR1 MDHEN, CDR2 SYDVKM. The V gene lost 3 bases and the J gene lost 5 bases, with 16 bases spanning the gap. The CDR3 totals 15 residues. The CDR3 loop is CASSFPHQGPTEAFF. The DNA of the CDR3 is TGTGCCAGCAGTTTCCCCCATCAGGGCCCGACTGAAGCTTTCTTT.